Listed below are T cell receptor beta chains from one sample, sequenced in a study of cytomegalovirus exposure and HLA in healthy donors. Repertoires were generated with immunoSEQ multiplex PCR, while TCRdb's copy carries only in-frame clones and drops some. The sample shows 200,000 or so clones, nearly 80% of them seen only once. The sequenced material came from PBMCs. The origin of the receptors is a woman in her twenties or thirties in good health and CMV-seropositive. CDR3s include the opening cysteine and the closing phenylalanine or tryptophan. Each record gives: V gene, D gene, clone size, J gene, CDR3 protein, CDR3 DNA. The D gene is left open where the match is weak. The size of a clone is reported for some rows only, either as once, few or many, or as a class for expanded clones.

V gene: TRBV5-1; D gene: NA; clone size: few; J gene: TRBJ2-7; CDR3 protein: CASSLEAGSLYEQYF; CDR3 DNA: TGCGCCAGCAGCTTGGAGGCGGGCAGTCTTTACGAGCAGTACTTC
V gene: TRBV7-2; D gene: TRBD2; clone size: NA; J gene: TRBJ2-7; CDR3 protein: CASSFSPGGFYEQYF; CDR3 DNA: TGTGCCAGCAGCTTTAGCCCCGGGGGGTTCTACGAGCAGTACTTC
V gene: TRBV5-5; D gene: NA; clone size: NA; J gene: TRBJ2-7; CDR3 protein: CASSSPFAYEQYF; CDR3 DNA: TGTGCCAGCAGCTCCCCGTTTGCCTACGAGCAGTACTTC
V gene: TRBV4-1; D gene: NA; clone size: NA; J gene: TRBJ1-1; CDR3 protein: CASSQDQWTSGAFF; CDR3 DNA: TGCGCCAGCAGCCAGGACCAATGGACCTCGGGGGCTTTCTTT
V gene: TRBV7-3; D gene: NA; clone size: NA; J gene: TRBJ2-3; CDR3 protein: CASSLAEMSTQYF; CDR3 DNA: TGTGCCAGCAGCTTAGCGGAGATGTCTACGCAGTATTTT
V gene: TRBV4-1; D gene: NA; clone size: once; J gene: TRBJ2-7; CDR3 protein: CASSREDRTLSYEQYF; CDR3 DNA: TGCGCCAGCAGCCGAGAAGACAGGACCCTCTCCTACGAGCAGTACTTC
V gene: TRBV7-3; D gene: NA; clone size: NA; J gene: TRBJ1-2; CDR3 protein: CASSPQGLRGYTF; CDR3 DNA: TGTGCCAGCAGCCCGCAGGGTCTACGGGGCTACACCTTC
V gene: TRBV5-1; D gene: NA; clone size: few; J gene: TRBJ2-1; CDR3 protein: CASSLFPDIPNEQFF; CDR3 DNA: TGCGCCAGCAGCTTGTTTCCGGACATCCCCAATGAGCAGTTCTTC
V gene: TRBV7-9; D gene: TRBD1; clone size: NA; J gene: TRBJ1-1; CDR3 protein: CASSGTGGNTEAFF; CDR3 DNA: TGTGCCAGCAGCGGGACAGGGGGAAACACTGAAGCTTTCTTT
V gene: TRBV18; D gene: NA; clone size: NA; J gene: TRBJ2-1; CDR3 protein: CASSPSSDNEQFF; CDR3 DNA: TGTGCCAGCTCACCAAGCAGCGACAATGAGCAGTTCTTC
V gene: TRBV6-5; D gene: NA; clone size: NA; J gene: TRBJ1-4; CDR3 protein: CASSRINEKLFF; CDR3 DNA: TGTGCCAGCAGCAGAATAAATGAAAAACTGTTTTTT
V gene: TRBV7-9; D gene: NA; clone size: NA; J gene: TRBJ2-4; CDR3 protein: CASSLGWGLAIQYF; CDR3 DNA: TGTGCCAGCAGCTTGGGTTGGGGCCTCGCCATTCAGTACTTC
V gene: TRBV4-2; D gene: TRBD2; clone size: NA; J gene: TRBJ2-3; CDR3 protein: CASSQDRLAGSTDTQYF; CDR3 DNA: TGTGCCAGCAGCCAAGATAGGCTAGCGGGGAGCACAGATACGCAGTATTTT
V gene: TRBV11-2; D gene: NA; clone size: few; J gene: TRBJ1-3; CDR3 protein: CASSLDRGAGVVGPGNTIYF; CDR3 DNA: TGTGCCAGCAGCTTAGATCGGGGTGCAGGGGTAGTAGGTCCTGGAAACACCATATATTTT
V gene: TRBV6-6; D gene: TRBD2; clone size: NA; J gene: TRBJ2-1; CDR3 protein: CASSKTTSGGHNEQFF; CDR3 DNA: TGTGCCAGCAGCAAGACGACTAGCGGGGGACACAATGAGCAGTTCTTC
V gene: TRBV19; D gene: NA; clone size: NA; J gene: TRBJ1-6; CDR3 protein: CASSAGRDYNSPLHF; CDR3 DNA: TGTGCCAGTAGTGCGGGACGGGACTATAATTCACCCCTCCACTTT
V gene: TRBV18; D gene: TRBD1; clone size: NA; J gene: TRBJ1-1; CDR3 protein: CASSPSRDSEAFF; CDR3 DNA: TGTGCCAGCTCACCATCCCGGGACAGTGAAGCTTTCTTT
V gene: TRBV6-6; D gene: NA; clone size: once; J gene: TRBJ1-2; CDR3 protein: CASSYVTDYGYTF; CDR3 DNA: TGTGCCAGCAGTTACGTGACAGACTATGGCTACACCTTC
V gene: TRBV5-4; D gene: TRBD1; clone size: NA; J gene: TRBJ2-7; CDR3 protein: CASSQKGAVYEQYF; CDR3 DNA: TGTGCCAGCAGTCAGAAGGGGGCTGTCTACGAGCAGTACTTC
V gene: TRBV5-1; D gene: NA; clone size: NA; J gene: TRBJ2-7; CDR3 protein: CASSLASLAYPEQYF; CDR3 DNA: TGCGCCAGCAGCTTGGCCAGCCTAGCTTACCCTGAGCAGTACTTC
V gene: TRBV29-1; D gene: NA; clone size: NA; J gene: TRBJ1-2; CDR3 protein: CSVVFRGGYTF; CDR3 DNA: TGCAGCGTTGTTTTTCGGGGTGGCTACACCTTC
V gene: TRBV18; D gene: NA; clone size: NA; J gene: TRBJ1-1; CDR3 protein: CASSPTLGTEAFF; CDR3 DNA: TGTGCCAGCTCTCCGACCCTAGGAACTGAAGCTTTCTTT
V gene: TRBV5-6; D gene: NA; clone size: NA; J gene: TRBJ2-3; CDR3 protein: CASSLGASTDAQYF; CDR3 DNA: TGTGCCAGCAGCTTGGGGGCGTCCACAGATGCGCAGTATTTT
V gene: TRBV6-1; D gene: NA; clone size: NA; J gene: TRBJ1-1; CDR3 protein: CASRRGSNTEAFF; CDR3 DNA: TGTGCCAGCAGGCGCGGATCGAACACTGAAGCTTTCTTT
V gene: TRBV15; D gene: TRBD2; clone size: NA; J gene: TRBJ2-1; CDR3 protein: CATSLEPGLAANEQFF; CDR3 DNA: TGTGCCACCAGCTTAGAGCCGGGACTAGCAGCCAATGAGCAGTTCTTC
V gene: TRBV27; D gene: NA; clone size: once; J gene: TRBJ2-7; CDR3 protein: CASSFARVSDEQYF; CDR3 DNA: TGTGCCAGCAGTTTCGCTCGGGTTTCTGACGAGCAGTACTTC
V gene: TRBV27; D gene: NA; clone size: NA; J gene: TRBJ1-5; CDR3 protein: CASRGGHSNQPQHF; CDR3 DNA: TGTGCCAGCAGGGGGGGTCATAGCAATCAGCCCCAGCATTTT
V gene: TRBV18; D gene: TRBD1; clone size: NA; J gene: TRBJ1-4; CDR3 protein: CASSPSIPGQGGEKLFF; CDR3 DNA: TGTGCCAGCTCACCCTCGATTCCGGGACAGGGCGGTGAAAAACTGTTTTTT
V gene: TRBV4-2; D gene: TRBD1; clone size: NA; J gene: TRBJ2-5; CDR3 protein: CASSLTGSETQYF; CDR3 DNA: TGTGCCAGCAGCCTGACAGGGTCAGAGACCCAGTACTTC
V gene: TRBV4-1; D gene: TRBD2; clone size: NA; J gene: TRBJ2-7; CDR3 protein: CASSQETGGDEQYF; CDR3 DNA: TGCGCCAGCAGCCAAGAAACGGGAGGGGACGAGCAGTACTTC
V gene: TRBV7-9; D gene: TRBD1; clone size: NA; J gene: TRBJ2-7; CDR3 protein: CASSTDRRDRTSVWDEQYF; CDR3 DNA: TGTGCCAGCAGCACAGACCGACGGGACAGGACCTCTGTTTGGGACGAGCAGTACTTC
V gene: TRBV7-8; D gene: NA; clone size: NA; J gene: TRBJ2-1; CDR3 protein: CASSHYKDSYNEQFF; CDR3 DNA: TGTGCCAGCAGCCACTACAAGGATAGTTACAATGAGCAGTTCTTC
V gene: TRBV18; D gene: TRBD1; clone size: NA; J gene: TRBJ1-2; CDR3 protein: CASSPGTANYGYTF; CDR3 DNA: TGTGCCAGCTCACCAGGGACAGCGAACTATGGCTACACCTTC
V gene: TRBV19; D gene: NA; clone size: NA; J gene: TRBJ2-1; CDR3 protein: CASSSNGLNEQFF; CDR3 DNA: TGTGCCAGTAGCTCCAATGGGCTCAATGAGCAGTTCTTC
V gene: TRBV5-1; D gene: TRBD1; clone size: NA; J gene: TRBJ2-7; CDR3 protein: CASSWDSSYEQYF; CDR3 DNA: TGCGCCAGCAGCTGGGACAGTTCCTACGAGCAGTACTTC
V gene: TRBV11-2; D gene: NA; clone size: NA; J gene: TRBJ2-1; CDR3 protein: CASSLGQSYNEQFF; CDR3 DNA: TGTGCCAGCAGCTTAGGACAAAGCTACAATGAGCAGTTCTTC
V gene: TRBV7-9; D gene: TRBD2; clone size: few; J gene: TRBJ2-7; CDR3 protein: CSSSYGGGLAGVDEQYF; CDR3 DNA: TGTTCCAGCAGCTATGGCGGAGGACTAGCGGGTGTCGACGAGCAGTACTTC
V gene: TRBV2; D gene: NA; clone size: NA; J gene: TRBJ1-5; CDR3 protein: CASSGFTPGGDQPQHF; CDR3 DNA: TGTGCCAGCAGTGGATTCACCCCCGGGGGGGACCAGCCCCAGCATTTT
V gene: TRBV2; D gene: NA; clone size: NA; J gene: TRBJ2-5; CDR3 protein: CASSASGEETQYF; CDR3 DNA: TGTGCCAGCAGTGCCTCAGGGGAAGAGACCCAGTACTTC